This T cell receptor (beta chain) originates from a study of blood T cells in healthy people across ages. Study overall: Template-switching capture recovered about one barcoded beta molecule per two T cells.

This clonotype occurred once. Its antigen is undetermined. Study-wide results and caveats: A conclusive naive versus antigen-experienced comparison was prevented by the unsorted PBMCs. When one million T cells were used, diversity estimates were thought to be underestimates.

A second PCR of 7 to 11 cycles used a sample-barcoded 5' primer and a J-beta primer mix. Every molecule of cDNA carried a tag from a template-switch adaptor with 12 random nucleotides. TCRdb processed the 5' RACE reads anew with MiXCR; each CDR3 protein has one entry. The sample records about 1.4 million distinct CDR3 sequences, around 59% being singletons. The V end was cut by 6 bases, the J end by 9 bases, with 22 bases between. The CDR3 length is 15 residues. The J gene is TRBJ2-3, the V gene TRBV12-3 or TRBV12-4; TRBD2 might be the D (6 bases). This TCR came from a man aged 18-30 years in good health. The source material was blood. Here the CDR3 DNA reads TGTGCCAGCAGCCCGGGGGACTGGGAGGCCGTGACGCAGTATTTT. Translating it yields CASSPGDWEAVTQYF.